Listed here is a single T cell receptor (beta chain). These data come from a study of shared T cell receptors in the human thymus. Method: immunoSEQ multiplex PCR; TCRdb's copy keeps in-frame clones and lacks some. The table shows hundreds of thousands of clones, with approximately 87% occurring only once. The germline V gene has CDR1 SGHRS and CDR2 YFSETQ. CDR3 length: 16 amino acids. The V end was cut by 0 bases, the J end by 1 base, with 12 bases between. These data also formed part of another study, on human thymus T cells. From that study: Donors consisted of healthy Finnish infants (having corrective surgery for congenital heart defects). Thymic resections from corrective heart surgery supplied the tissue.

The source material was thymocytes. The source of this sequence is a boy younger than two with a congenital heart defect. The gene calls are TRBV5-1 and TRBJ2-3, with D perhaps matching TRBD1 (6 bases). CDR3: CASSLAQGSGTDTQYF. CDR3 coding DNA: TGCGCCAGCAGCTTGGCCCAGGGGAGCGGCACAGATACGCAGTATTTT.